This T cell receptor (beta chain) was profiled in a study of T cells in Graves' hyperthyroidism and ophthalmopathy. Study as a whole: Peripheral blood was secured at the point of initial diagnosis, before any treatment.

Absence of ophthalmopathy progression within 18 months defined stable Graves' hyperthyroidism. Germline CDR1 and CDR2: SGHTA and FQGTGA. The junction had 6 bases not matched to a gene; V was cut back by 3 bases and J by 8 bases. This CDR3 comprises 14 residues. Amplified TCR beta CDR3 regions came from RNA transcripts. HTBI primers were the set used in a first-round RT-PCR of the TCR CDR3. MiXCR, run by TCRdb on the multiplex PCR reads, gives a single entry per CDR3 protein. The profile shows approximately 630,000 distinct CDR3 sequences, 15% to 20% of them singletons. Study-wide findings and caveats: The majority of expanded thyroid clonotypes above 0.001 also appeared in blood. A 13 V-J model separated ophthalmopathy from stable hyperthyroidism.

In the case of this clonotype: Its antigen is as yet unknown.

Source material: blood. This chain uses TRBV7-3 with TRBJ2-2; 7 nucleotides match TRBD2. This receptor was identified in a woman in her twenties or thirties with Graves' hyperthyroidism. CDR3 amino acids: CASSFAGEMGELFF. The CDR3 DNA sequence: TGTGCCAGCAGCTTTGCGGGAGAAATGGGGGAGCTGTTTTTT.